The sequence of this TCR beta chain was determined in a study of shared clonotypes between healthy human individuals (TCRdb year 2020). Describing the broader study: The cohort comprised a couple of women and a few men aged 18 to 49 years. To estimate repertoire size and how much clonotypes are shared between individuals, the study performed deep sequencing of blood TCR repertoires from a handful of healthy adults. Libraries were prepared and TCR repertoires were sequenced by different laboratories using diverse techniques, in order to increase sequencing depth and limit assay-specific biases. Per donor, leukapheresis produced somewhere between about 0.8 and 9 billion PBMCs. For each donor, CD4 naive and CD4 memory were each given three plates, CD8 naive was given two plates, and CD8 memory was given one plate. Study-level results and caveats: About 5% of naive CD4, around 3.6% of naive CD8, 2.3% of memory CD4, and about 0.4% of memory CD8 clonotypes were shared across several donors. Sampling was restricted to blood, and TCR repertoires in tissue are likely to differ from TCR repertoires in blood. Compared with non-shared clonotypes, clonotypes shared by all four sorted-subset donors had higher generation probabilities. Incomplete sequencing was indicated by rarefaction of sorted-subset datasets, despite the large sequencing depth. Naive subsets generally had larger estimated clonotype richness than memory subsets did. Based on pairwise subsampling, the degree of clonotype sharing among donors was expected to be affected by sequencing depth. Because the study included a small number of donors, the genetic and exposure-history diversity represented was limited.

The donors were healthy, HIV-negative adults who had no recently reported acute infections or vaccinations. Every donor was a Caucasian adult residing in Nashville, Tennessee, USA. CD4+ T cells were enriched by magnetic negative selection; naive cells were then positively selected on CD45RA, and the negative fraction formed the memory subset. After blood collection by leukapheresis, PBMCs were isolated using Ficoll-Histopaque density gradient centrifugation and then cryopreserved in the vapor phase of liquid nitrogen. Purity and quantity of every magnetically sorted T cell population were checked by analytical flow cytometry. From each sorted fraction, genomic DNA was isolated and quantified by UV absorbance on a Nanodrop 2000c. About this clone: There is no known antigen for this receptor. Nothing much larger sits one base from this clone, and base qualities are not available.

Using the deep immunoSEQ assay, TCR CDR3 regions were amplified from genomic DNA by multiplex PCR. Genomic DNA extracted from each cell subset was distributed evenly over all wells of several immunoSEQ 96-well plates, and each plate served as one replicate. For sorted subsets, each replicate PCR was loaded with 200 to 250 ng genomic DNA, equivalent to 30,000 or so T cell genomes. Purified libraries were measured with a Qubit 3.0 fluorometer, size-checked on a Bioanalyzer 2100, and measured again with the KAPA Library Quantification kit. A separate single-read 150-cycle Illumina NextSeq 550 flow cell was used to sequence each immunoSEQ 96-well plate. For the original study's pipeline: Because the immunoSEQ output included only junctional sequences and no quality scores, the filtering could not be the same as the filtering used for full-length reads. Sequences were annotated with PyIR, a Python wrapper for IgBLAST v1.9, using IMGT germline references to assign V/J genes and CDR3. Reads were removed for weak V/J assignments (E-value above 1e-6), missing CDR3, stop codons, out-of-frame junctions, or ambiguous translated residues. V3J clonotypes were defined as sequences sharing the same inferred V gene, J gene, and CDR3 amino acid sequence. Percentage overlap between repertoires was computed as shared unique clonotypes divided by the size of the smaller repertoire. RTK rarefaction, the Chao1 estimator, and Recon v2.1 estimates of unobserved clonotypes were used to assess repertoire richness. OLGA was used to compute generation probabilities for all TCRbeta clonotypes that the gDNA method yielded from a handful of donors. This immuneACCESS table, as held by TCRdb, lists in-frame sequences with V and J called but not all clones. Of the missing ones, under half trace to an unresolved V gene in checked studies; the others have no known cause. V and J calls and clone size come straight from that table; D and trimming were deduced from the DNA. The sample has just over 2,000,000 clones on record, 90% to 95% of them singletons. The ten most abundant clones make up 0.1% to 0.15% of the sample.

Counted from cysteine to phenylalanine, this CDR3 has 15 amino acids. Only the CDR3 DNA is retained, 45 bases long and in frame from the first base. For this chain, trimming is 4 bases at the V end and 4 bases at the J end, and the number of junction bases without a gene match is 5. Via the germline V gene (reference sequence), CDR1 is SEHNR and CDR2 FQNEAQ. The chain uses TRBV7-9 and TRBJ1-4, with 8 middle bases fitting TRBD1. The TCR comes from a man between 18 and 29 years old in good health. The material sequenced was naive CD4+ T cells sorted from blood. The sample's cell subset or site label is to be understood as: CD45RA+ positively selected. This receptor carries the CDR3 CASSSGQALNEKLFF. The nucleotide sequence is TGTGCCAGCAGCTCGGGACAGGCCCTTAATGAAAAACTGTTTTTT.